This T cell receptor beta chain was captured by sequencing in a study of beta chain features in type 1 diabetes. Study details: Sorted cells numbering approximately 110,000,000 were examined across all samples.

This clone was seen only a few times. Its antigen is as yet unknown. The germline gives CDR1 GTSNPN, CDR2 SVGIG (reference sequence). This CDR3 is built from 15 residues. V dropped 1 base and J dropped 2 bases, with 13 bases sitting between them. General study findings and limits: HLA effects on TCRB rearrangement stayed unresolved here. Shortening that was moderate but significant affected the TCRB CDR3s of Type 1 diabetes patients in all four CD4+ subsets. The study found fewer insertions and more deletions at VDJ junctions in type 1 diabetes patients.

The investigators reverse transcribed all of the isolated RNA, so they sequenced expressed TCRB transcripts. The data were produced by immunoSEQ multiplex PCR, yet TCRdb's version contains in-frame clones alone and is incomplete. Here the sample spans under 250,000 clones, approximately 14% being singletons. This TCR came from a man between 25 and 39 years old with type 1 diabetes. Sequencing used naive CD4+ T cells from blood. The chain couples TRBV30 to TRBJ2-3, with a possible D match to TRBD2 (6 bases). CDR3 bases: TGTGCCTGGAGTGGACTAGTGGGTCCCACAGATACGCAGTATTTT. Translating it yields CAWSGLVGPTDTQYF.